The clone carrying this TCR beta chain was observed once. What it binds is not known. Mismatch with germline at one junction end may stem from a read error. This record comes from a study of glioma-infiltrating T cells. Study-wide points: Tissue-blood divergence was below expectation in non-neoplastic patients, above in gliomas. Very few CDR3 sequences were shared between tissue and blood.

Amplification of TCR alpha and beta CDR3 regions from RNA used iRepertoire nested multiplex PCR. Via MiXCR, TCRdb re-called the multiplex PCR reads, giving one row per CDR3 protein. Seen here are some 10,000 distinct CDR3 sequences, 50% to 65% observed once, and the top ten hold around 21%. The CDR3 consists of 14 residues. Germline V gene data show CDR1 as SQVTM and CDR2 as ANQGSEA. The sequenced material came from glioma tissue, nonneoplastic brain tissue, or PBMCs (not recorded which). The source of this sequence is a human donor with low-grade glioma or glioblastoma, undergoing nonglioma brain surgery, or in good health (not recorded which). The V and J genes are TRBV29-1 and TRBJ2-5; unclear D gene. CDR3 region: CRVAPLVEEETQYF. CDR3 DNA sequence: TGCAGAGTTGCTCCGTTGGTAGAAGAGGAGACCCAGTACTTC. The full variable domain, with the rest looked up from reference TRBV29-1 and TRBJ2-5, is SAVISQKPSRDICQRGTSLTIQCQVDSQVTMMFWYRQQPGQSLTLIATANQGSEATYESGFVIDKFPISRPNLTFSTLTVSNMSPEDSSIYLCRVAPLVEEETQYFGPGTRLLVL.